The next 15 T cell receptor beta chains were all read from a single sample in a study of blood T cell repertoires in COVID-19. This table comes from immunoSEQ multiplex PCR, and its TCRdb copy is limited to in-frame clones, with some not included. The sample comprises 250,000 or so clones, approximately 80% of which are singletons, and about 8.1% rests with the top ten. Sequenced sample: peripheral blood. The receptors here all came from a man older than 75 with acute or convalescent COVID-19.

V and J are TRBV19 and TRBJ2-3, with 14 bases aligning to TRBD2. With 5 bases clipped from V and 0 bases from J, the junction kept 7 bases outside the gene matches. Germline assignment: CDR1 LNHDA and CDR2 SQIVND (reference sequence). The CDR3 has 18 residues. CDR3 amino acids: CASSLTSGRAGSTDTQYF. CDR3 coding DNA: TGTGCCAGTAGTTTGACTAGCGGGAGGGCCGGAAGCACAGATACGCAGTATTTT.

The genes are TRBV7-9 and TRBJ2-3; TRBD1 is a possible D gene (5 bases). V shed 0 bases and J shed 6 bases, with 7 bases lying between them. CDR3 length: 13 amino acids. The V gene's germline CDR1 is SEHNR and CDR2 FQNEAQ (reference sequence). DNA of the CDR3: TGTGCCAGCAGCTTAGCGGGGCCTGATACGCAGTATTTT. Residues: CASSLAGPDTQYF.

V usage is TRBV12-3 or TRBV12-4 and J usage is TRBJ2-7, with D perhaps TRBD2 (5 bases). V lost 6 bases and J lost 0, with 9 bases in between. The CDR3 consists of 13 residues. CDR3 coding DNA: TGTGCCAGCAGCGGGGATAACTCCTACGAGCAGTACTTC. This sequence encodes CASSGDNSYEQYF.

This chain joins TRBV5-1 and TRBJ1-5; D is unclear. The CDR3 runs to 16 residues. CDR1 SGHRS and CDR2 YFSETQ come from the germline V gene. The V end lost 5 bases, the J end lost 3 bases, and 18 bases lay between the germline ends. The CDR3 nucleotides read TGCGCCAGCAGTCCCACCCCGGGTCTACTCAATCAGCCCCAGCATTTT. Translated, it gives CASSPTPGLLNQPQHF. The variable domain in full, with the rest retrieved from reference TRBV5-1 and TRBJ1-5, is KAGVTQTPRYLIKTRGQQVTLSCSPISGHRSVSWYQQTPGQGLQFLFEYFSETQRNKGNFPGRFSGRQFSNSRSEMNVSTLELGDSALYLCASSPTPGLLNQPQHFGDGTRLSIL.

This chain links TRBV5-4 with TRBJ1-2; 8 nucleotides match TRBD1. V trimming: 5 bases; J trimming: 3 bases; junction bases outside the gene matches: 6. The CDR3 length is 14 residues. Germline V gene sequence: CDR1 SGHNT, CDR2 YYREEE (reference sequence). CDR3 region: CASSFQGADYGYTF. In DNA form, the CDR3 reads TGTGCCAGCAGTTTTCAGGGGGCTGACTATGGCTACACCTTC.

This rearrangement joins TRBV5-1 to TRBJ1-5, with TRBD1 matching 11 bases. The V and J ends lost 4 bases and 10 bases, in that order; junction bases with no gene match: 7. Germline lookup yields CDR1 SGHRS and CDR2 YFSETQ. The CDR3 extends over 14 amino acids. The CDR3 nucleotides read TGCGCCAGCAGCCAGGGACAGGGGGAAGGCCCCCAGCATTTT. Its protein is CASSQGQGEGPQHF.

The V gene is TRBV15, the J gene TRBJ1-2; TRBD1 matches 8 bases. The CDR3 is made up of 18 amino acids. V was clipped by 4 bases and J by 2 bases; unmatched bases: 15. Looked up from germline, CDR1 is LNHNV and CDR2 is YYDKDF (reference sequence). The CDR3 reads CATSTLLFHRGLNYGYTF. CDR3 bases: TGTGCCACCAGCACCCTCTTATTCCACAGGGGGTTAAACTATGGCTACACCTTC.

CDR3 residues: CASSQEVVAGAGELFF. CDR3 bases: TGTGCCAGCAGCCAAGAGGTGGTAGCGGGGGCCGGGGAGCTGTTTTTT. V is TRBV3-1 (or the pseudogene TRBV3-2) and J is TRBJ2-2; 9 nucleotides align to TRBD2. The CDR3 runs 16 residues. V was pared by 0 bases and J by 6 bases, with 5 bases of the junction left unmatched. Per the germline V gene, CDR1 is LGHDT and CDR2 is YNNKEL (reference sequence).

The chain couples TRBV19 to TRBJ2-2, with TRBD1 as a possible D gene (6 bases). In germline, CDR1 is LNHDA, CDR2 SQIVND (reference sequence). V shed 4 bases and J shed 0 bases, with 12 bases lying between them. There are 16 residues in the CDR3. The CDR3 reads CASSTFHRANTGELFF. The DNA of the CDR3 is TGTGCCAGTAGTACCTTCCACAGGGCGAACACCGGGGAGCTGTTTTTT.

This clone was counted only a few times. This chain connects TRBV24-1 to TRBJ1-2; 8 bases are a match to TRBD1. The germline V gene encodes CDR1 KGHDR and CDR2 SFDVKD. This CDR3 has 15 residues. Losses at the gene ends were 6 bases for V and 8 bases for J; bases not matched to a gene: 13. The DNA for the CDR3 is TGTGCCACCAGTCCAGCAAACGGACAGGGAGGCGGCTACACCTTC. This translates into CATSPANGQGGGYTF.

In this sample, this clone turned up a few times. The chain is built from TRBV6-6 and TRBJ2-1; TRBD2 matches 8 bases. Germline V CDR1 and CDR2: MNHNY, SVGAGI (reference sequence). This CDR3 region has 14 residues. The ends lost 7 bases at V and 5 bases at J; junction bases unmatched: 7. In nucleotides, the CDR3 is TGTGCCAGCAAGGATAGCGGGATAAACAATGAGCAGTTCTTC. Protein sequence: CASKDSGINNEQFF.

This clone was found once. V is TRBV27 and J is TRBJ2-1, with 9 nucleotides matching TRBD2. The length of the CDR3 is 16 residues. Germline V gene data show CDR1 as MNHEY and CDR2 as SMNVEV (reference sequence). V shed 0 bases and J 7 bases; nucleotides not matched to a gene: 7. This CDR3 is CASSLSSRGGANEQFF. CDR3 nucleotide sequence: TGTGCCAGCAGTTTATCGAGTCGCGGGGGGGCTAATGAGCAGTTCTTC.

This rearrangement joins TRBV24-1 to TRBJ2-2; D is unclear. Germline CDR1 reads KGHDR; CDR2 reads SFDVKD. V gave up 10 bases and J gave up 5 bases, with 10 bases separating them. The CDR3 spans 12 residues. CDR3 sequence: CATQPETGELFF. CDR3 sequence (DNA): TGTGCCACGCAACCCGAGACCGGGGAGCTGTTTTTT.

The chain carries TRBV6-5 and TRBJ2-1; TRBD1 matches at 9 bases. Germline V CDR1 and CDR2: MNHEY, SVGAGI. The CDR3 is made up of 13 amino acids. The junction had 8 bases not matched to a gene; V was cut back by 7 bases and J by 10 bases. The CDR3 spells CASNRDRVREQFF. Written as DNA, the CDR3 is TGTGCCAGCAATAGGGACAGGGTCCGAGAGCAGTTCTTC.

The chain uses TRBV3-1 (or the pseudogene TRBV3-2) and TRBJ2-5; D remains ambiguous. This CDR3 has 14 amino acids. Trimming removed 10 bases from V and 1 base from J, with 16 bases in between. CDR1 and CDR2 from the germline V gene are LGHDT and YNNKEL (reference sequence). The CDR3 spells CATHTLTSQETQYF. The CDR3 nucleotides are TGTGCCACCCACACACTGACATCCCAAGAGACCCAGTACTTC.